These T cell receptor beta chains were read from a single sample in a study of blood T cell repertoires in COVID-19. The data were produced by immunoSEQ multiplex PCR, yet TCRdb's version contains in-frame clones alone and is incomplete. The repertoire holds 150,000 to 200,000 clones, with about 93% as singletons. The sequencing input was peripheral blood. The receptor set was obtained from a woman aged 45-59 years with acute or convalescent COVID-19. The CDR3 runs from the conserved cysteine through the conserved F or W. A D gene is named only where the DNA matches it firmly. The size of a clone is reported for some rows only, either as once, few or many, or as a class for expanded clones.

J gene: TRBJ1-3
V gene: TRBV5-6
clone size: -
D gene: TRBD1
CDR3 DNA: TGTGCCAGCAGCTCCCTGACAGGGACCTCTGGAAACACCATATATTTT
CDR3 protein: CASSSLTGTSGNTIYF

J gene: TRBJ2-1
V gene: TRBV19
clone size: -
D gene: TRBD2
CDR3 DNA: TGTGCCAGTAGTATAGTAGCGGGCACCTACAATGAGCAGTTCTTC
CDR3 protein: CASSIVAGTYNEQFF

J gene: TRBJ1-1
V gene: TRBV10-3
clone size: -
D gene: -
CDR3 DNA: TGTGCCATCCACGGAGACCAAAACACTGAAGCTTTCTTT
CDR3 protein: CAIHGDQNTEAFF

J gene: TRBJ1-1
V gene: TRBV7-9
clone size: -
D gene: -
CDR3 DNA: TGTGCCAGCAGCCCGACAGGATTGGGGAACACTGAAGCTTTCTTT
CDR3 protein: CASSPTGLGNTEAFF

J gene: TRBJ2-1
V gene: TRBV24-1
clone size: -
D gene: TRBD1
CDR3 DNA: TGTGCCACCAGTGATTTCTCGGGACAGGGATTAGGTGAGCAGTTCTTC
CDR3 protein: CATSDFSGQGLGEQFF

J gene: TRBJ1-1
V gene: TRBV3-1/TRBV3-2
clone size: -
D gene: -
CDR3 DNA: TGTGCCAGCATGTCGCGAGGAGGGGAAGCTTTCTTT
CDR3 protein: CASMSRGGEAFF

J gene: TRBJ2-3
V gene: TRBV2
clone size: -
D gene: -
CDR3 DNA: TGTGCCAGTACCGAGGCGGACTACCCCTTCGACGGGCAGTATTTT
CDR3 protein: CASTEADYPFDGQYF

J gene: TRBJ1-2
V gene: TRBV15
clone size: -
D gene: TRBD1
CDR3 DNA: TGTGCCACCAGCCCTCCGGGACAGGGGGGCGAGGGCTACACCTTC
CDR3 protein: CATSPPGQGGEGYTF

J gene: TRBJ1-2
V gene: TRBV30
clone size: -
D gene: -
CDR3 DNA: TGTGCCTGGAGTGTACAGGAAGGGTTTGGCTACACCTTC
CDR3 protein: CAWSVQEGFGYTF

J gene: TRBJ1-5
V gene: TRBV6-5
clone size: -
D gene: TRBD1
CDR3 DNA: TGTGCCAGCAGGACAGGGCCTAATCAGCCCCAGCATTTT
CDR3 protein: CASRTGPNQPQHF

J gene: TRBJ2-3
V gene: TRBV4-3
clone size: -
D gene: TRBD2
CDR3 DNA: TGCGCCAGCAGCCAAGTAGGGCTAGCGGGAGGGCCAGGCATGATAGATACGCAGTATTTT
CDR3 protein: CASSQVGLAGGPGMIDTQYF

J gene: TRBJ1-2
V gene: TRBV25-1
clone size: once
D gene: -
CDR3 DNA: TGTGCCAGCCTTAACAGGGATGAAGGCTACACCTTC
CDR3 protein: CASLNRDEGYTF

J gene: TRBJ1-1
V gene: TRBV18
clone size: -
D gene: -
CDR3 DNA: TGTGCCAGCTCGCCGGCGGGGCAACGGGGCGCTTTCTTT
CDR3 protein: CASSPAGQRGAFF

J gene: TRBJ1-5
V gene: TRBV27
clone size: -
D gene: -
CDR3 DNA: TGTGCCAGCAGTTTATCACTAGGTTCAGCGGAGCATTTT
CDR3 protein: CASSLSLGSAEHF

J gene: TRBJ2-3
V gene: TRBV6-5
clone size: -
D gene: TRBD2
CDR3 DNA: TGTGCCAGCGGAGGGGGTAGCGGGAGCGGGGATACGCAGTATTTT
CDR3 protein: CASGGGSGSGDTQYF

J gene: TRBJ1-1
V gene: TRBV3-1/TRBV3-2
clone size: -
D gene: TRBD1
CDR3 DNA: TGTGCCAGCAGCCAAGAAGACAGGGAGACTGAAGCTTTCTTT
CDR3 protein: CASSQEDRETEAFF

J gene: TRBJ2-5
V gene: TRBV3-1/TRBV3-2
clone size: -
D gene: TRBD2
CDR3 DNA: TGTGCCAGCAGCCAGGATCGAGCGGGGGCCTTGAGAGAGACCCAGTACTTC
CDR3 protein: CASSQDRAGALRETQYF

J gene: TRBJ2-3
V gene: TRBV5-4
clone size: -
D gene: TRBD1
CDR3 DNA: TGTGCCAGCAGCGCAGGGGGTGAAACAGATACGCAGTATTTT
CDR3 protein: CASSAGGETDTQYF

J gene: TRBJ1-6
V gene: TRBV5-1
clone size: -
D gene: TRBD1
CDR3 DNA: TGCGCCAGCAGCTTCGGACAGGGTTCACCCCTCCACTTT
CDR3 protein: CASSFGQGSPLHF

J gene: TRBJ1-4
V gene: TRBV28
clone size: -
D gene: -
CDR3 DNA: TGTGCCAGCAGACGGAGGACTAATGAAAAACTGTTTTTT
CDR3 protein: CASRRRTNEKLFF

J gene: TRBJ1-1
V gene: TRBV19
clone size: once
D gene: -
CDR3 DNA: TGTGCCAGTAGTAGCCAGATAGAAGCTTTCTTT
CDR3 protein: CASSSQIEAFF

J gene: TRBJ2-1
V gene: TRBV19
clone size: once
D gene: TRBD2
CDR3 DNA: TGTGCCAGTAGTATTCAAGCGAGCGGGAAGTACAATGAGCAGTTCTTC
CDR3 protein: CASSIQASGKYNEQFF

J gene: TRBJ1-5
V gene: TRBV4-2
clone size: -
D gene: -
CDR3 DNA: TGTGCCAGCAGCCAAGGGGAGGGGCAGCCCCAGCATTTT
CDR3 protein: CASSQGEGQPQHF

J gene: TRBJ1-6
V gene: TRBV6-5
clone size: -
D gene: -
CDR3 DNA: TGTGCCAGCAGGAGCCCAGGGGCAAATTCACCCCTCCACTTT
CDR3 protein: CASRSPGANSPLHF

J gene: TRBJ1-2
V gene: TRBV4-2
clone size: -
D gene: TRBD1
CDR3 DNA: TGTGCCAGCAGCCAAGACCGGGACAGGTCTGCAAATGGCTACACCTTC
CDR3 protein: CASSQDRDRSANGYTF

J gene: TRBJ1-1
V gene: TRBV4-1
clone size: -
D gene: TRBD1
CDR3 DNA: TGCGCCAGCAGCCAAGGTGACAGGGGGGCCACTGAAGCTTTCTTT
CDR3 protein: CASSQGDRGATEAFF

J gene: TRBJ1-2
V gene: TRBV2
clone size: once
D gene: -
CDR3 DNA: TGTGCCAGCAGTGATGGACGGAGGTATGGCTACACCTTC
CDR3 protein: CASSDGRRYGYTF